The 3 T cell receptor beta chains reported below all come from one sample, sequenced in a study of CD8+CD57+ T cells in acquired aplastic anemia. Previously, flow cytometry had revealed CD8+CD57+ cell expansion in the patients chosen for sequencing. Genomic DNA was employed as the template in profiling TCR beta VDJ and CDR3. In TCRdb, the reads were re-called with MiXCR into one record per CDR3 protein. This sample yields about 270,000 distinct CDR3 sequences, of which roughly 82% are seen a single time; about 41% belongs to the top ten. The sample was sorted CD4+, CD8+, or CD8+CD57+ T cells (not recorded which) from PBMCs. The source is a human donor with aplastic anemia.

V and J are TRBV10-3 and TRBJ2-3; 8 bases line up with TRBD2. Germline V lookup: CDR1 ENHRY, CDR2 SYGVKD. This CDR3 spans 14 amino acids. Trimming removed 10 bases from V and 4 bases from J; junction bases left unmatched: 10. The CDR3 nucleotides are TGTGCCACCCAAGCGGGAGATAGAGCAGATACGCAGTATTTT. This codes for CATQAGDRADTQYF.

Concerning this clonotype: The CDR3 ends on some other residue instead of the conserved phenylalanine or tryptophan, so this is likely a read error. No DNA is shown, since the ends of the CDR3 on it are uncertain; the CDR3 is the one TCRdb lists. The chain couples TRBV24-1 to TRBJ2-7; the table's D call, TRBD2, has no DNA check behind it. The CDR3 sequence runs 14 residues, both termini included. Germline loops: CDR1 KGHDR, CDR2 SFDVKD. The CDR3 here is CATGTSGGGPENSI.

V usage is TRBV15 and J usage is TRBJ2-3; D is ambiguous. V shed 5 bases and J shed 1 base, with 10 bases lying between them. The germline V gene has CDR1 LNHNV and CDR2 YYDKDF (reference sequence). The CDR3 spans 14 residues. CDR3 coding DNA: TGTGCCACCAGCGTAGTAGCAGGCACAGATACGCAGTATTTT. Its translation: CATSVVAGTDTQYF.